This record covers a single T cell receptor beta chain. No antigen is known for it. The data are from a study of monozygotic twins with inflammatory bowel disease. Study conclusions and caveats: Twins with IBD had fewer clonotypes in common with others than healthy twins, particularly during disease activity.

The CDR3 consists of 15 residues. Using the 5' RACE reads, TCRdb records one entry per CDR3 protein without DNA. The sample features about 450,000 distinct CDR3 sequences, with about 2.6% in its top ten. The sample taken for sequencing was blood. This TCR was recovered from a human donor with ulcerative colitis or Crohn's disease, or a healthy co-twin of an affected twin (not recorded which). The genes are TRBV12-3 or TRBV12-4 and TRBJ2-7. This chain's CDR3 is CASSFRIADHYEQYF.